These 10 T cell receptor beta chains were all obtained from the same sample, sequenced in a study of CD8+CD57+ T cells in acquired aplastic anemia. Using genomic DNA as the template, TCR beta VDJ and CDR3 profiling was carried out. TCRdb used MiXCR to reprocess the reads, holding one entry per CDR3 protein. The sample records roughly 160,000 distinct CDR3 sequences, 50% to 75% being singletons. Sequencing was done on a sample of sorted CD4+, CD8+, or CD8+CD57+ T cells (not recorded which) from PBMCs. The origin of the receptors is a human donor in good health.

This chain joins TRBV5-6 and TRBJ2-1, with 9 bases lining up with TRBD1. The CDR3 runs 14 residues. J was trimmed by 10 bases and V by 3 bases; bases with no gene match: 8. The germline CDR1 and CDR2 sequences are SGHDT and YYEEEE. The CDR3 loop is CASSYGQGSQEQFF. CDR3 bases: TGTGCCAGCAGCTACGGACAGGGGTCTCAGGAGCAGTTCTTC.

For the CDR3, the DNA is TGTGCCAGCAGCGATGGGGGCTATGCCGGGGAGCTGTTTTTT. Protein product: CASSDGGYAGELFF. This chain connects TRBV7-6 to TRBJ2-2; D might be TRBD1 (6 bases). The CDR3 covers 14 residues. Germline values: CDR1 SGHVS, CDR2 FNYEAQ. Trimming pared 5 bases from V and 6 bases from J, leaving 13 bases between.

The rearrangement uses TRBV20-1 and TRBJ1-5, with TRBD1 matching 7 bases. J was trimmed by 7 bases and V by 6 bases; bases with no gene match: 12. The CDR3 covers 14 residues. Germline V CDR1 and CDR2: DFQATT, SNEGSKA (reference sequence). CDR3 region: CSAPRTGERQPQHF. CDR3 DNA sequence: TGCAGTGCGCCCCGGACAGGCGAAAGACAGCCCCAGCATTTT.

The CDR3 nucleotides are TGTGCCACCAGCAGCAACCCCCCGGGGGGCGGGTACGAGCAGTACTTC. Its protein product is CATSSNPPGGGYEQYF. This chain joins TRBV15 and TRBJ2-7; perhaps TRBD2 as D (7 bases). The CDR3 extends over 16 amino acids. CDR1 is LNHNV, CDR2 YYDKDF, per germline (reference sequence). V lost 3 bases and J 4 bases, leaving 19 bases between the germline ends.

At least ten counts were recorded for this clonotype. The CDR3 spells CSARDDWTSTDTQYF. For the CDR3, the DNA is TGCAGTGCTAGAGACGACTGGACTAGCACAGATACGCAGTATTTT. The rearrangement uses TRBV20-1 and TRBJ2-3; weak D call: TRBD2 (5 bases). The germline V gene has CDR1 DFQATT and CDR2 SNEGSKA (reference sequence). Trimming left V 0 bases short and J 0 bases short, with 10 bases between. This CDR3 contains 15 residues.

The genes are TRBV20-1 and TRBJ2-5; D may be TRBD1 or TRBD2 (7 bases each). The CDR3 has 15 amino acids. Germline V gives CDR1 DFQATT, CDR2 SNEGSKA (reference sequence). Trimming cost V 6 bases and J 1 base, with 18 bases left between them. CDR3 loop: CSALGRGRAQETQYF. CDR3 DNA sequence: TGCAGTGCCCTAGGCAGGGGGAGGGCCCAAGAGACCCAGTACTTC.

This rearrangement joins TRBV28 to TRBJ2-7, with 9 bases aligning to TRBD2. Germline V gene sequence: CDR1 MDHEN, CDR2 SYDVKM. V lost 2 bases, J lost 2 bases, and 7 bases stayed unmatched. This CDR3 has 16 amino acids. CDR3 coding DNA: TGTGCCAGCAGTTTAATGGCGGGAGGGTTCACCTACGAGCAGTACTTC. Protein: CASSLMAGGFTYEQYF.

V usage is TRBV7-2 and J usage is TRBJ2-2, with D perhaps TRBD1 (5 bases). This CDR3 region has 14 residues. V was trimmed by 5 bases and J by 2 bases, leaving 9 bases between them. Germline loops: CDR1 SGHTA, CDR2 FQGNSA. The CDR3 DNA reads TGTGCCAGCAGCCTGGACATTAACACCGGGGAGCTGTTTTTT. This gives the protein CASSLDINTGELFF.

V is TRBV19 and J is TRBJ1-1; no definite D call. The V end lost 6 bases, the J end lost 1 base, and 9 bases lay between the germline ends. This CDR3 is 13 amino acids long. Per the germline V gene, CDR1 is LNHDA and CDR2 is SQIVND (reference sequence). The CDR3 loop is CASSIQRNTEAFF. The CDR3 DNA is TGTGCCAGTAGCATACAAAGGAACACTGAAGCTTTCTTT.

The genes are TRBV7-8 and TRBJ2-7; a weak D match, TRBD1 (5 bases). Germline V gene data show CDR1 as SGHVS and CDR2 as FQNEAQ. Trimming removed 2 bases from V and 5 bases from J, with 13 bases in between. The CDR3 is made up of 14 amino acids. CDR3 amino acids: CASSLYSTGNEQYF. As DNA, the CDR3 is TGTGCCAGCAGCTTATACTCAACAGGTAACGAGCAGTACTTC.